This TCR beta chain was identified in a study of cytomegalovirus exposure and HLA in healthy donors. Germline V CDR1 and CDR2: LGHNA, YNFKEQ. Trimming took 3 bases from V and 6 from J, leaving 15 bases between them. The CDR3 has 14 amino acids. PCR amplification relied on 60 Vbeta primers (plus 13 Jbeta primers). TCRdb keeps only in-frame clones here, not all; method: immunoSEQ multiplex PCR. The sample holds about 180,000 clones, roughly 75% seen once. This clone was recorded only once. Sequencing was carried out using PBMCs. This chain uses TRBV4-2 with TRBJ2-7; D possibly corresponds to TRBD1 (5 bases). The origin of this receptor is a woman between 25 and 40 years old in good health and CMV-seronegative. CDR3 amino acids: CASSQLSRRGEQYF. The DNA of the CDR3 is TGTGCCAGCAGCCAGCTTAGTCGTAGGGGCGAGCAGTACTTC.